The clone carrying this T cell receptor beta chain has only a few counts. What it recognizes is unknown. These data come from a study of T cells in Graves' hyperthyroidism and ophthalmopathy. Study-wide results and limits: Researchers report that a 13 V-J model separated ophthalmopathy from stable hyperthyroidism.

RNA transcripts gave rise to amplified TCR beta CDR3 regions. Primed by the HTBI set, a first-round RT-PCR was run on the TCR CDR3. TCRdb reanalysed the multiplex PCR reads using MiXCR and keeps one entry per CDR3 protein. The sample contains 550,000 to 800,000 distinct CDR3 sequences, 17% of which appear only once. Sequenced sample: blood. This TCR derives from a man aged 45-65 years with Graves' hyperthyroidism.

This chain's CDR3 is CASSQLLSSYNEQFF. Written as DNA, the CDR3 is TGTGCCAGCAGCCAACTCCTTAGCTCCTACAATGAGCAGTTCTTC. This chain connects TRBV3-1 to TRBJ2-1; D not resolved. CDR3 length: 15 amino acids. CDR1 is LGHDT, CDR2 YNNKEL, per germline (reference sequence). V was cut by 2 bases and J by 0 bases, with 8 bases left in between.